These T cell receptor beta chains were read from a single sample in a study of ipilimumab plus nivolumab after autologous stem cell transplantation. The table came from immunoSEQ multiplex PCR; TCRdb's copy has only in-frame clones and leaves some out. The table has about 43,000 clones, approximately 90% seen once. The sequencing used PBMCs, collected in a trial of ipilimumab plus nivolumab as post-transplant consolidation. These receptors were obtained from a male donor with multiple myeloma. Each CDR3 is given with its conserved first and last residue. The order of the fields is clone size, D gene, J gene, V gene, CDR3 protein, CDR3 DNA. D genes are given only for firm matches. The listing skips clone size in some rows; elsewhere it reads once, few, many or a size class.

clone size: -
D gene: -
J gene: TRBJ2-2
V gene: TRBV21-1
CDR3 protein: CASSARTSGEVRGELFF
CDR3 DNA: TGTGCCAGCAGCGCTCGGACTAGCGGGGAGGTGAGAGGGGAGCTGTTTTTT

clone size: -
D gene: TRBD1
J gene: TRBJ2-2
V gene: TRBV5-1
CDR3 protein: CASTPDRGGVIHRELFF
CDR3 DNA: TGCGCCAGCACCCCCGACAGGGGGGGAGTAATTCACCGGGAGCTGTTTTTT

clone size: once
D gene: -
J gene: TRBJ1-2
V gene: TRBV4-1
CDR3 protein: CASSQGRAIYGYTF
CDR3 DNA: TGCGCCAGCAGCCAAGGACGTGCGATCTATGGCTACACCTTC

clone size: -
D gene: -
J gene: TRBJ1-4
V gene: TRBV7-9
CDR3 protein: CASSQGWGNEKLFF
CDR3 DNA: TGTGCCAGCAGCCAAGGGTGGGGGAATGAAAAACTGTTTTTT

clone size: -
D gene: -
J gene: TRBJ1-5
V gene: TRBV6-6
CDR3 protein: CASSSLQGLSNQPQHF
CDR3 DNA: TGTGCCAGCAGTTCCTTACAGGGATTAAGCAATCAGCCCCAGCATTTT

clone size: -
D gene: TRBD1
J gene: TRBJ1-2
V gene: TRBV10-3
CDR3 protein: CAISEPGTGVGYTF
CDR3 DNA: TGTGCCATCAGTGAGCCAGGGACAGGGGTTGGCTACACCTTC

clone size: -
D gene: TRBD1
J gene: TRBJ2-1
V gene: TRBV20-1
CDR3 protein: CSAVQGAGQFF
CDR3 DNA: TGCAGTGCAGTACAGGGGGCCGGACAGTTCTTC

clone size: -
D gene: TRBD1
J gene: TRBJ1-1
V gene: TRBV4-1
CDR3 protein: CASSQGWDRGTEAFF
CDR3 DNA: TGCGCCAGCAGCCAAGGGTGGGACAGGGGAACTGAAGCTTTCTTT

clone size: -
D gene: -
J gene: TRBJ1-2
V gene: TRBV6-5
CDR3 protein: CASSYRGPNYGYTF
CDR3 DNA: TGTGCCAGCAGTTACAGGGGACCTAACTATGGCTACACCTTC

clone size: -
D gene: -
J gene: TRBJ2-3
V gene: TRBV5-1
CDR3 protein: CASSDRTSTDTQYF
CDR3 DNA: TGCGCCAGCAGCGACAGGACTAGCACAGATACGCAGTATTTT

clone size: -
D gene: TRBD1
J gene: TRBJ1-2
V gene: TRBV6-5
CDR3 protein: CASSFLQGALNGYTF
CDR3 DNA: TGTGCCAGCAGTTTCTTACAGGGGGCTCTTAATGGCTACACCTTC

clone size: -
D gene: -
J gene: TRBJ2-7
V gene: TRBV5-1
CDR3 protein: CASSLSRPYEQYF
CDR3 DNA: TGCGCCAGCAGCCTCTCCCGGCCCTACGAGCAGTACTTC

clone size: -
D gene: -
J gene: TRBJ1-5
V gene: TRBV30
CDR3 protein: CAWRQGRNQPQHF
CDR3 DNA: TGTGCCTGGCGGCAGGGGCGAAATCAGCCCCAGCATTTT

clone size: -
D gene: -
J gene: TRBJ2-7
V gene: TRBV5-1
CDR3 protein: CASSLEQGFEQYF
CDR3 DNA: TGCGCCAGCAGCTTGGAACAGGGCTTCGAGCAGTACTTC

clone size: -
D gene: -
J gene: TRBJ1-5
V gene: TRBV11-2
CDR3 protein: CASSGARDSNQPQHF
CDR3 DNA: TGTGCCAGCAGCGGCGCCAGGGATAGCAATCAGCCCCAGCATTTT

clone size: -
D gene: -
J gene: TRBJ2-7
V gene: TRBV6-5
CDR3 protein: CASSYSMSYEQYF
CDR3 DNA: TGTGCCAGCAGTTACTCGATGAGCTACGAGCAGTACTTC

clone size: -
D gene: TRBD2
J gene: TRBJ2-1
V gene: TRBV5-1
CDR3 protein: CASSLRLAGVNEQFF
CDR3 DNA: TGCGCCAGCAGCTTAAGGCTAGCGGGGGTCAATGAGCAGTTCTTC

clone size: -
D gene: TRBD2
J gene: TRBJ2-7
V gene: TRBV6-6
CDR3 protein: CASSYPGGYEQYF
CDR3 DNA: TGTGCCAGCAGTTACCCGGGGGGGTACGAGCAGTACTTC

clone size: -
D gene: TRBD1
J gene: TRBJ2-1
V gene: TRBV9
CDR3 protein: CASSTSGTVVYNEQFF
CDR3 DNA: TGTGCCAGCAGCACCTCCGGGACAGTTGTCTACAATGAGCAGTTCTTC

clone size: -
D gene: TRBD1
J gene: TRBJ1-1
V gene: TRBV4-2
CDR3 protein: CASSRPGQGETEAFF
CDR3 DNA: TGTGCCAGCAGCCGCCCGGGACAGGGCGAGACTGAAGCTTTCTTT

clone size: once
D gene: -
J gene: TRBJ1-3
V gene: TRBV5-1
CDR3 protein: CASSLQDSGNTIYF
CDR3 DNA: TGCGCCAGCAGCCTACAGGACTCTGGAAACACCATATATTTT

clone size: -
D gene: -
J gene: TRBJ1-5
V gene: TRBV2
CDR3 protein: CASSEAYGAAYSNQPQHF
CDR3 DNA: TGTGCCAGCAGTGAAGCGTACGGGGCCGCATATAGCAATCAGCCCCAGCATTTT

clone size: -
D gene: -
J gene: TRBJ1-3
V gene: TRBV5-1
CDR3 protein: CASSLGLQQGSGNTIYF
CDR3 DNA: TGCGCCAGCAGCTTGGGTTTACAACAGGGCTCTGGAAACACCATATATTTT

clone size: -
D gene: -
J gene: TRBJ2-3
V gene: TRBV6-1
CDR3 protein: CASSGWGETSTDTQYF
CDR3 DNA: TGTGCCAGCAGTGGGTGGGGGGAGACTAGCACAGATACGCAGTATTTT

clone size: -
D gene: -
J gene: TRBJ2-7
V gene: TRBV6-1
CDR3 protein: CASQETLYEQYF
CDR3 DNA: TGTGCCAGCCAGGAAACCCTCTACGAGCAGTACTTC

clone size: -
D gene: -
J gene: TRBJ2-1
V gene: TRBV6-1
CDR3 protein: CAAARMFRDNEQFF
CDR3 DNA: TGTGCCGCTGCCCGGATGTTTAGGGACAATGAGCAGTTCTTC

clone size: -
D gene: -
J gene: TRBJ1-6
V gene: TRBV11-2
CDR3 protein: CASSLARMNNSPLHF
CDR3 DNA: TGTGCCAGCAGCTTAGCCAGGATGAATAATTCACCCCTCCACTTT

clone size: -
D gene: -
J gene: TRBJ2-2
V gene: TRBV7-9
CDR3 protein: CASSLSDTGELFF
CDR3 DNA: TGTGCCAGCAGCTTAAGCGACACCGGGGAGCTGTTTTTT

clone size: -
D gene: -
J gene: TRBJ2-2
V gene: TRBV11-2
CDR3 protein: CASSLDGDTGELFF
CDR3 DNA: TGTGCCAGCAGCTTAGATGGAGACACCGGGGAGCTGTTTTTT

clone size: -
D gene: -
J gene: TRBJ1-1
V gene: TRBV19
CDR3 protein: CASSIGGDWTEAFF
CDR3 DNA: TGTGCCAGTAGTATAGGGGGGGACTGGACTGAAGCTTTCTTT

clone size: -
D gene: -
J gene: TRBJ1-1
V gene: TRBV9
CDR3 protein: CASSTGGGLSTEAFF
CDR3 DNA: TGTGCCAGCAGCACAGGCGGGGGGTTAAGCACTGAAGCTTTCTTT

clone size: -
D gene: -
J gene: TRBJ2-3
V gene: TRBV7-9
CDR3 protein: CASSSILGDTQYF
CDR3 DNA: TGTGCCAGCAGCTCCATCCTGGGAGATACGCAGTATTTT

clone size: -
D gene: -
J gene: TRBJ2-7
V gene: TRBV10-3
CDR3 protein: CAISDRDSIGHEQYF
CDR3 DNA: TGTGCCATCAGTGATAGGGACTCCATAGGCCACGAGCAGTACTTC

clone size: once
D gene: TRBD1
J gene: TRBJ1-2
V gene: TRBV7-6
CDR3 protein: CASSRQGNYGYTF
CDR3 DNA: TGTGCCAGCAGCCGACAGGGGAACTATGGCTACACCTTC

clone size: -
D gene: -
J gene: TRBJ2-5
V gene: TRBV5-1
CDR3 protein: CASSSFGRALVGDQETQYF
CDR3 DNA: TGCGCCAGCAGCTCTTTTGGTCGGGCCCTAGTGGGGGACCAAGAGACCCAGTACTTC

clone size: -
D gene: -
J gene: TRBJ1-3
V gene: TRBV6-6
CDR3 protein: CASVLQGALSGNTIYF
CDR3 DNA: TGTGCCAGTGTCTTACAGGGAGCCCTCTCTGGAAACACCATATATTTT

clone size: -
D gene: -
J gene: TRBJ1-2
V gene: TRBV30
CDR3 protein: CAWSIGVTGYTF
CDR3 DNA: TGTGCCTGGAGTATTGGGGTCACTGGCTACACCTTC

clone size: -
D gene: -
J gene: TRBJ1-1
V gene: TRBV18
CDR3 protein: CASSPTRWDTRPNTEAFF
CDR3 DNA: TGTGCCAGCTCACCGACACGGTGGGACACTCGACCCAACACTGAAGCTTTCTTT

clone size: -
D gene: TRBD2
J gene: TRBJ2-3
V gene: TRBV19
CDR3 protein: CASTVTSGSFLSTDTQYF
CDR3 DNA: TGTGCCAGTACCGTAACTAGCGGGTCTTTCCTTAGCACAGATACGCAGTATTTT

clone size: -
D gene: -
J gene: TRBJ1-1
V gene: TRBV7-6
CDR3 protein: CASSSGGAEAFF
CDR3 DNA: TGTGCCAGCAGCTCCGGGGGTGCTGAAGCTTTCTTT